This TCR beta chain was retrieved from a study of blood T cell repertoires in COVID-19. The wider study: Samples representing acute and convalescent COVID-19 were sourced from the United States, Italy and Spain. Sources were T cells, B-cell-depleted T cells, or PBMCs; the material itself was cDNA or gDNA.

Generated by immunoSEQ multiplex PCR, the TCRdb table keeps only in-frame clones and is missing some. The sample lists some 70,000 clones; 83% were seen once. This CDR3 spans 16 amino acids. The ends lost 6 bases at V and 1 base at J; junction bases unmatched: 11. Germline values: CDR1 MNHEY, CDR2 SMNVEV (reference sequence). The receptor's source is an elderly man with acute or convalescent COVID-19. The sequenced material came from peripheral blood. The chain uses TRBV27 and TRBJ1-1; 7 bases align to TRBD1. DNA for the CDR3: TGTGCCAGCAGCCGATCGACAGGGAGAAGGAACACTGAAGCTTTCTTT. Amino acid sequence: CASSRSTGRRNTEAFF.